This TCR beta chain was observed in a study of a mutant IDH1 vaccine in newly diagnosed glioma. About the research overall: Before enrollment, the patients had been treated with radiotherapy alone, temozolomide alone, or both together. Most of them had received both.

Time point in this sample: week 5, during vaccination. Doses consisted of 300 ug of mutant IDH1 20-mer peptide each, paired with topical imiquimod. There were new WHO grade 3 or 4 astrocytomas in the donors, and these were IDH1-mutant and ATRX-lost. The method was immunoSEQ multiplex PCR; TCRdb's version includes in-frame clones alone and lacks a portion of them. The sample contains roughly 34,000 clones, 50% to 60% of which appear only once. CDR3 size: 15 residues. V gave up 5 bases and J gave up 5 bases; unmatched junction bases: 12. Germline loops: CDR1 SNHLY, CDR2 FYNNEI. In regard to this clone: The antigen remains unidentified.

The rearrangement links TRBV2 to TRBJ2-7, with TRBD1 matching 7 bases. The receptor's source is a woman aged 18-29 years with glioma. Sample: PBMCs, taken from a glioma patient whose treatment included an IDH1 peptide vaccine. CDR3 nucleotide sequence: TGTGCCAGCAGTCCGGGACAGATAGGTGGCCACGAGCAGTACTTC. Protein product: CASSPGQIGGHEQYF.